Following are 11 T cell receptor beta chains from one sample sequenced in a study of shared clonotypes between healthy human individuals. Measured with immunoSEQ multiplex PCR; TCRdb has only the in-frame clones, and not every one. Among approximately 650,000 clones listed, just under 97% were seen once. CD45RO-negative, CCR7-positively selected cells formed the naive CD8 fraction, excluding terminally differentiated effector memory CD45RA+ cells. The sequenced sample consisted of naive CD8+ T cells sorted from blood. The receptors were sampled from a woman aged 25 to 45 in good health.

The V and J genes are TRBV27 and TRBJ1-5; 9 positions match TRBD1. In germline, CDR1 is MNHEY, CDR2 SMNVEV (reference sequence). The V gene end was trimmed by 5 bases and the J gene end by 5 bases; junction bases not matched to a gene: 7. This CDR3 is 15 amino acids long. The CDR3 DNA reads TGTGCCAGCAGTGTAACAGGGGGCGCTTATCAGCCCCAGCATTTT. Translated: CASSVTGGAYQPQHF.

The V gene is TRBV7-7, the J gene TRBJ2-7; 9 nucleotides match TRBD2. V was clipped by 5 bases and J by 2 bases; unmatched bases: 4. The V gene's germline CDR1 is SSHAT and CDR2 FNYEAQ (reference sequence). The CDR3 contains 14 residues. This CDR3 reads CASSPGLATYEQYF. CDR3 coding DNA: TGTGCCAGCAGCCCAGGACTAGCGACCTACGAGCAGTACTTC.

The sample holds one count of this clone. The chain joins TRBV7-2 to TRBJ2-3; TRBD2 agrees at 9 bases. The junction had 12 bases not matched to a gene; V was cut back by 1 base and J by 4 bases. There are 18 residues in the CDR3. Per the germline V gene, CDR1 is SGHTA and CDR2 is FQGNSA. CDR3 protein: CASSLGVLVAGVSDTQYF. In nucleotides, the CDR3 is TGTGCCAGCAGCTTAGGGGTTTTGGTAGCGGGAGTTTCAGATACGCAGTATTTT. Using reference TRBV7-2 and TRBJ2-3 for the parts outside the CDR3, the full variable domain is GAGVSQSPSNKVTEKGKDVELRCDPISGHTALYWYRQSLGQGLEFLIYFQGNSAPDKSGLPSDRFSAERTGGSVSTLTIQRTQQEDSAVYLCASSLGVLVAGVSDTQYFGPGTRLTVL.

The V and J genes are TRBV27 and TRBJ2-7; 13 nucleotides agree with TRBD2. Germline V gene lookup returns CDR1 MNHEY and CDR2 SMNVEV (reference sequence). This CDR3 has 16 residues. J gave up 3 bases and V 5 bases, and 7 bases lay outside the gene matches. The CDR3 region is CASSLTSGRPFYEQYF. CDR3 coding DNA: TGTGCCAGCAGTCTGACTAGCGGGAGGCCCTTCTACGAGCAGTACTTC.

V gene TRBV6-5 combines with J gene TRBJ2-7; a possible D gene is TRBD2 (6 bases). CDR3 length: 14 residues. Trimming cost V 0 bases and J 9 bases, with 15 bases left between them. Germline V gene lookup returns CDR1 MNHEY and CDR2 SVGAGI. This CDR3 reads CASSYSNGGLMQYF. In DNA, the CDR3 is TGTGCCAGCAGTTACTCGAACGGGGGTCTGATGCAGTACTTC.

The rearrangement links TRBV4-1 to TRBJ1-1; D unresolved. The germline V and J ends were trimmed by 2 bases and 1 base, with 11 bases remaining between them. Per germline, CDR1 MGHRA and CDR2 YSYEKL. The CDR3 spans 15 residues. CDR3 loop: CASSQPSRRNTEAFF. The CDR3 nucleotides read TGCGCCAGCAGCCAACCATCCAGGAGGAACACTGAAGCTTTCTTT.

CDR3 amino acids: CASSYGTSGRRNEQFF. The CDR3 DNA follows: TGTGCCAGCAGTTACGGGACTAGCGGGAGGAGGAATGAGCAGTTCTTC. The chain employs TRBV6-5 and TRBJ2-1, with 15 positions matching TRBD2. The CDR3 totals 16 residues. CDR1 MNHEY and CDR2 SVGAGI come from the germline V gene. After removal of 2 bases from V and 7 bases from J, the junction contained 3 bases not matched to a gene.

The chain's CDR3 is CASTEGGSAFF. DNA for the CDR3: TGTGCCAGCACTGAGGGGGGTAGCGCTTTCTTT. The chain joins TRBV2 to TRBJ1-1; D might be TRBD1 (6 bases). The ends were cut back, 7 bases at V and 11 bases at J, with 14 bases in the middle. This CDR3 region has 11 residues. The germline CDR1 and CDR2 sequences are SNHLY and FYNNEI.

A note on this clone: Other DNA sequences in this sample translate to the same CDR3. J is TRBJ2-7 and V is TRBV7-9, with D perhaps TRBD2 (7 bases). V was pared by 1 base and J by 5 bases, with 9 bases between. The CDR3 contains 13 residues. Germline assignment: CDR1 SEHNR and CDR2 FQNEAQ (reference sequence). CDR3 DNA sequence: TGTGCCAGCAGCTTAGGCGGGGGCCACGAGCAGTACTTC. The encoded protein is CASSLGGGHEQYF. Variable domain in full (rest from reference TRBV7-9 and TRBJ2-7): DTGVSQNPRHKITKRGQNVTFRCDPISEHNRLYWYRQTLGQGPEFLTYFQNEAQLEKSRLLSDRFSAERPKGSFSTLEIQRTEQGDSAMYLCASSLGGGHEQYFGPGTRLTVT.

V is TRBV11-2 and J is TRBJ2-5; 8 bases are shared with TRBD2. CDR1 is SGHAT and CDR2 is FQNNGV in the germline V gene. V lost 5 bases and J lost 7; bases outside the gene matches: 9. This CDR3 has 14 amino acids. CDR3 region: CASSTSGGAATQYF. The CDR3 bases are TGTGCCAGCAGCACTTCGGGGGGGGCTGCGACCCAGTACTTC.

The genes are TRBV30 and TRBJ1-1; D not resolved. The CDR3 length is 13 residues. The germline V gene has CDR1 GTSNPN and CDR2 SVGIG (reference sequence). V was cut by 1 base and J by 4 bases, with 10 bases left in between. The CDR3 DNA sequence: TGTGCCTGGAGTGCCGCTCGGGGCACTGAAGCTTTCTTT. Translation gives CAWSAARGTEAFF.